The 25 T cell receptor beta chains below were found in one sample sequenced in a study of technical replicates of blood from several donors. Repertoires were generated with immunoSEQ multiplex PCR, while TCRdb's copy carries only in-frame clones and drops some. The table lists more than 65,000 clones, roughly 77% of them singletons. The sequenced sample was PBMCs. The receptors originated from a human donor in good health. Some clones in this sample may be carry-over from other donors' samples.

V and J are TRBV27 and TRBJ2-3; 8 bases fit TRBD1. Germline V CDR1 and CDR2: MNHEY, SMNVEV (reference sequence). The junction had 7 bases not matched to a gene; V was cut back by 5 bases and J by 6 bases. The CDR3 spans 14 residues. The CDR3 DNA reads as TGTGCCAGCAGTCTCAGGGGGCGCGGGGATACGCAGTATTTT. The encoded protein is CASSLRGRGDTQYF.

The rearrangement uses TRBV7-6 and TRBJ1-6; 8 bases agree with TRBD1. CDR3 length: 15 residues. Per the germline V gene, CDR1 is SGHVS and CDR2 is FNYEAQ. V lost 0 bases to trimming and J lost 7 bases; unmatched junction nucleotides: 2. CDR3 nucleotides: TGTGCCAGCAGCTTAGCGGGACAGGTGAATTCACCCCTCCACTTT. It codes for CASSLAGQVNSPLHF.

The gene calls are TRBV6-5 and TRBJ1-4; D ambiguous. CDR1 and CDR2 from the germline V gene are MNHEY and SVGAGI. The CDR3 totals 15 residues. Trimming shortened V by 1 base and J by 8 bases, and 14 bases separated the two germline ends. The CDR3 DNA reads TGTGCCAGCAGTTACTTAGGACTCCATGAGGAAAAACTGTTTTTT. Translation gives CASSYLGLHEEKLFF.

The V call is TRBV19, the J call TRBJ2-1; D is perhaps TRBD2 (6 bases). V lost 0 bases and J lost 6, with 6 bases in between. This CDR3 is built from 13 residues. Germline V lookup: CDR1 LNHDA, CDR2 SQIVND (reference sequence). CDR3 in DNA: TGTGCCAGTAGTATAGAGGGGGGCAATGAGCAGTTCTTC. Its translation is CASSIEGGNEQFF.

The chain joins TRBV29-1 to TRBJ1-1; D is unresolved. Per germline, CDR1 SQVTM and CDR2 ANQGSEA. Trimming removed 1 base from V and 2 bases from J, with 11 bases in between. This CDR3 spans 14 amino acids. The CDR3 is CSVEGRAGNTEAFF. CDR3 bases: TGCAGCGTTGAAGGGAGGGCAGGCAACACTGAAGCTTTCTTT.

This clone appeared once. V gene TRBV29-1 combines with J gene TRBJ2-1; D is perhaps TRBD2 (6 bases). Germline V lookup: CDR1 SQVTM, CDR2 ANQGSEA. The length of the CDR3 is 13 residues. V dropped 3 bases and J dropped 3 bases, with 9 bases sitting between them. CDR3 nucleotides: TGCAGCGTTGAGCTAGCGATCTACAATGAGCAGTTCTTC. Encoded protein: CSVELAIYNEQFF.

V is TRBV30 and J is TRBJ1-2, with no clear D. This CDR3 is 14 amino acids long. Trimming stripped 5 bases from V and 2 bases from J, with 15 bases between. Germline CDR1 reads GTSNPN; CDR2 reads SVGIG (reference sequence). Written as DNA, the CDR3 is TGTGCCTGGGCTCGGGGTCATGGGAACTATGGCTACACCTTC. Its translation is CAWARGHGNYGYTF.

Only one count was recorded for this clone. The V call is TRBV5-6, the J call TRBJ1-2; D gene unclear. CDR1 is SGHDT, CDR2 YYEEEE, per germline. This CDR3 is built from 13 residues. The V end was cut by 4 bases, the J end by 7 bases, with 14 bases between. CDR3 bases: TGTGCCAGCAGCAGCGGTGCTTCGGGTGGCTACACCTTC. Protein product: CASSSGASGGYTF.

V usage is TRBV9 and J usage is TRBJ2-5, with 10 positions matching TRBD1. Trimming cost V 3 bases and J 4 bases; bases outside gene matches: 6. Germline loops: CDR1 SGDLS, CDR2 YYNGEE. The CDR3 has 15 amino acids. CDR3 sequence: CASSGQGARGETQYF. CDR3 nucleotide sequence: TGTGCCAGCAGCGGACAGGGGGCGAGAGGAGAGACCCAGTACTTC.

V usage is TRBV5-1 and J usage is TRBJ1-2; maybe TRBD1 (5 bases). Germline V gives CDR1 SGHRS, CDR2 YFSETQ. V lost 0 bases and J lost 4, with 13 bases in between. CDR3 length: 15 amino acids. CDR3 in DNA: TGCGCCAGCAGCTTGGCCGAGCGGGGGATCTATGGCTACACCTTC. Amino acid sequence: CASSLAERGIYGYTF.

The chain has TRBV4-3 and TRBJ1-3; D is unclear. CDR1 and CDR2 (germline): LGHNA, YSLEER. This CDR3 has 14 residues. The V and J ends lost 0 bases and 1 base respectively, with 4 bases between them. The CDR3 sequence is CASSQDRSGNTIYF. The CDR3 region has the DNA TGCGCCAGCAGCCAAGACAGGTCTGGAAACACCATATATTTT.

This clone has just one count. V and J are TRBV29-1 and TRBJ2-7, with TRBD1 matching 7 bases. The CDR3 totals 12 residues. Trimming removed 6 bases from V and 7 bases from J; junction bases left unmatched: 9. CDR1 and CDR2 from the germline V gene are SQVTM and ANQGSEA. The CDR3 region has the DNA TGCAGCGTGACGACAGGGAATCGGGAGCAGTACTTC. The encoded protein is CSVTTGNREQYF.

The genes are TRBV6-6 and TRBJ1-2; D ambiguous. Germline CDR1 and CDR2: MNHNY and SVGAGI (reference sequence). Trimming removed 2 bases at V and 1 base at J, with 8 bases between. The CDR3 sequence is 14 residues long. The CDR3 sequence: CASSYLSLNYGYTF. The CDR3 region has the DNA TGTGCCAGCAGTTACCTGTCCCTTAACTATGGCTACACCTTC.

J is TRBJ2-1 and V is TRBV7-9, with TRBD2 as a possible D gene (5 bases). The CDR3 totals 14 residues. The germline CDR1 and CDR2 sequences are SEHNR and FQNEAQ (reference sequence). Trimming pared 3 bases from V and 7 bases from J, leaving 13 bases between. CDR3 region: CASSFFLAQNEQFF. CDR3 sequence (DNA): TGTGCCAGCAGCTTTTTCCTAGCTCAAAATGAGCAGTTCTTC.

This sequence joins TRBV27 and TRBJ2-2; 8 bases match TRBD2. The CDR3 is made up of 15 amino acids. J was trimmed by 7 bases and V by 6 bases; bases with no gene match: 10. Germline CDR1 and CDR2: MNHEY and SMNVEV (reference sequence). CDR3 DNA sequence: TGTGCCAGCAGCTCCGGGACTAGGGGGGGCGGGGAGCTGTTTTTT. It encodes CASSSGTRGGGELFF.

This chain joins TRBV29-1 and TRBJ2-3; TRBD2 matches 11 bases. The CDR3 is 16 residues long. Unmatched junction bases numbered 10, after V lost 1 base and J lost 7 bases. Germline CDR1 SQVTM, CDR2 ANQGSEA. The DNA for the CDR3 is TGCAGCGTTGAAGCTCGACTAGCGGGACTTTGGAATACGCAGTATTTT. Translation gives CSVEARLAGLWNTQYF.

This clone appeared many times. The junction and the germline gene differ at one end; a read error may be behind it. CDR3 DNA sequence: TGTGCCAGCAGATTAGGGGGCGGGAGCTACGAGCAGTACTTC. Its translation is CASRLGGGSYEQYF. The rearrangement uses TRBV7-2 and TRBJ2-7; D tentatively reads TRBD1 or TRBD2 (7 bases each). Germline V CDR1 and CDR2: SGHTA, FQGNSA. The CDR3 runs to 14 residues.

The chain links TRBV2 to TRBJ1-3, with D possibly being TRBD1 (6 bases). The CDR3 consists of 16 residues. The germline gives CDR1 SNHLY, CDR2 FYNNEI. Trimming left V 8 bases short and J 0 bases short, with 17 bases between. CDR3 in amino acids: CASREAGRGSGNTIYF. The CDR3 DNA reads as TGTGCCAGCCGCGAAGCGGGCAGGGGCTCTGGAAACACCATATATTTT.

The chain combines TRBV15 with TRBJ2-1; 12 nucleotides match TRBD2. Germline-derived CDR1 and CDR2 are LNHNV and YYDKDF (reference sequence). CDR3 length: 15 amino acids. V gave up 4 bases and J gave up 10 bases; unmatched junction bases: 8. CDR3 coding DNA: TGTGCCACCAGCATTCTAGCGGGAGGGGGAGGAGAGCAGTTCTTC. Protein sequence: CATSILAGGGGEQFF.

This rearrangement joins TRBV7-9 to TRBJ2-2; 8 bases match TRBD2. Germline V gene sequence: CDR1 SEHNR, CDR2 FQNEAQ (reference sequence). The ends lost 2 bases at V and 5 bases at J; junction bases unmatched: 16. CDR3 length equals 19 residues. Here the CDR3 reads CASSLSAVRGAKPTGELFF. The CDR3 DNA reads TGTGCCAGCAGCTTAAGCGCGGTGCGGGGGGCGAAACCTACCGGGGAGCTGTTTTTT.

V and J are TRBV11-2 and TRBJ2-7; TRBD2 aligns across 13 bases. The CDR3 totals 14 residues. Per germline, CDR1 SGHAT and CDR2 FQNNGV. Unmatched junction bases numbered 4, after V lost 4 bases and J lost 7 bases. CDR3 residues: CASSSGTSGMEQYF. The CDR3 DNA sequence: TGTGCCAGCAGCTCCGGGACTAGCGGGATGGAGCAGTACTTC.

The V gene is TRBV19, the J gene TRBJ2-3; TRBD2 agrees at 10 bases. J lost 2 bases, V lost 3 bases, and 5 bases had no gene match. Germline V gene data show CDR1 as LNHDA and CDR2 as SQIVND (reference sequence). The CDR3 runs 16 residues. CDR3 coding DNA: TGTGCCAGTAGTATTCAGCTAGCGGGGGCCACAGATACGCAGTATTTT. It is translated as CASSIQLAGATDTQYF.

The genes are TRBV7-7 and TRBJ2-7; tentative D call: TRBD2 (6 bases). Per germline, CDR1 SSHAT and CDR2 FNYEAQ (reference sequence). The CDR3 totals 13 residues. Trimming pared 4 bases from V and 2 bases from J, leaving 9 bases between. The CDR3 protein is CASSYRLAYEQYF. CDR3 nucleotide sequence: TGTGCCAGCAGCTACCGACTAGCCTACGAGCAGTACTTC.

The rearrangement links TRBV10-3 to TRBJ2-5; 13 nucleotides match TRBD2. CDR1 is ENHRY, CDR2 SYGVKD, per germline. J gave up 5 bases and V 10 bases, and 4 bases lay outside the gene matches. The CDR3 totals 13 residues. CDR3: CATGLAGDETQYF. For the CDR3, the DNA is TGTGCCACCGGACTAGCGGGAGACGAGACCCAGTACTTC.

This clone was observed a few times. V gene TRBV12-5 combines with J gene TRBJ2-2; D is unclear. CDR1 is LGHNT, CDR2 FRNRAP, per germline. CDR3 length equals 15 residues. With 3 bases removed from V and 7 bases from J, the gap between germline ends came to 15 bases. The CDR3 DNA reads TGTGCTAGTGGTTTATCAACCCAGCCGGGCGGGGAGCTGTTTTTT. Protein: CASGLSTQPGGELFF.